This record covers a single T cell receptor (beta chain). The target antigen is unknown. This sample is drawn from a study of CD8 T cells in ankylosing spondylitis. CDR3 size: 13 residues. Germline values: CDR1 DFQATT, CDR2 SNEGSKA (reference sequence). The V and J ends lost 5 bases and 2 bases respectively, with 10 bases between them. TCRdb passed the 5' RACE reads through MiXCR, listing each CDR3 protein once. This sample has 200,000 to 250,000 distinct CDR3 sequences; roughly 24% occur once, and the top ten carry roughly 6.7%. Study-wide results and caveats: The clones that were linked to disease were reported to be significantly enriched in matched synovial fluid samples from ankylosing spondylitis patients.

The sample consisted of blood, either unsorted or a sorted T cell fraction (not recorded which). The gene calls are TRBV20-1 and TRBJ1-5; D gene uncertain. The TCR originated in a male donor with ankylosing spondylitis or in good health (not recorded which). CDR3 residues: CSAAERGNQPQHF. As DNA, the CDR3 is TGCAGTGCTGCAGAGAGGGGCAATCAGCCCCAGCATTTT.